A single sample is the source of the 24 T cell receptor beta chains below, sequenced in a study of control samples from healthy donors and cancer patients. Profiled with immunoSEQ multiplex PCR; TCRdb holds only in-frame clones, not every one. The repertoire holds about 180,000 clones, with around 90% as singletons. Source material: blood. These receptors originate from a woman between 50 and 59 years old in good health.

The chain employs TRBV15 and TRBJ1-4; D remains ambiguous. Germline CDR1 reads LNHNV; CDR2 reads YYDKDF (reference sequence). This CDR3 comprises 15 residues. Trimming removed 4 bases at V and 7 bases at J, with 16 bases between. The CDR3 DNA sequence: TGTGCCACCAGCATAGAGACACGGCTTTCTGAAAAACTGTTTTTT. Its translation: CATSIETRLSEKLFF.

The chain couples TRBV28 to TRBJ1-1; D not certain. The CDR3 has 13 residues. Between the trimmed V and J ends, which lost 8 bases and 0 bases, there was a span of 10 bases. Looked up from germline, CDR1 is MDHEN and CDR2 is SYDVKM. In DNA form, the CDR3 reads TGTGCCAGCGGAACCCCCATGAACACTGAAGCTTTCTTT. Encoded protein: CASGTPMNTEAFF.

The V call is TRBV13, the J call TRBJ2-3, with TRBD2 matching over 14 bases. Germline CDR1 is PRHDT and CDR2 is FYEKMQ (reference sequence). The V and J ends lost 5 bases and 5 bases, in that order; junction bases with no gene match: 6. This CDR3 contains 16 residues. In DNA form, the CDR3 reads TGTGCCAGCAGCCGGAGACTAGCGGGAGGGGGAGATACGCAGTATTTT. Protein sequence: CASSRRLAGGGDTQYF.

This chain joins TRBV28 and TRBJ2-2; tentative D call: TRBD2 (6 bases). The CDR3 consists of 15 residues. Germline CDR1 MDHEN, CDR2 SYDVKM. Trimming cost V 3 bases and J 4 bases, with 12 bases left between them. The CDR3 DNA sequence: TGTGCCAGCAGTTTCGGGGAGGCGGCCACCGGGGAGCTGTTTTTT. Protein sequence: CASSFGEAATGELFF.

CDR3: CASGLQGGGYTF. CDR3 bases: TGTGCCAGCGGCCTACAGGGGGGTGGCTACACCTTC. The J gene is TRBJ1-2, the V gene TRBV28; 8 nucleotides line up with TRBD1. Germline V gene lookup returns CDR1 MDHEN and CDR2 SYDVKM. The CDR3 extends over 12 amino acids. V was pared by 8 bases and J by 7 bases, with 6 bases of the junction left unmatched.

The chain uses TRBV5-1 and TRBJ1-4, with D possibly TRBD1 on 6 matching bases. The germline V gene encodes CDR1 SGHRS and CDR2 YFSETQ. V was pared by 4 bases and J by 2 bases, with 12 bases between. There are 15 residues in the CDR3. CDR3 DNA sequence: TGCGCCAGCAGCGCGGAAGGGGGGACTAATGAAAAACTGTTTTTT. Translating it yields CASSAEGGTNEKLFF.

The chain employs TRBV4-3 and TRBJ1-1; D remains unclear. In germline, CDR1 is LGHNA, CDR2 YSLEER. This CDR3 is built from 14 residues. V lost 0 bases and J lost 7, with 12 bases in between. In DNA form, the CDR3 reads TGCGCCAGCAGCCAAGATCAAGGGTGGGATGAAGCTTTCTTT. Translated, it gives CASSQDQGWDEAFF.

The V gene is TRBV4-3, the J gene TRBJ2-7; TRBD2 aligns across 15 bases. Germline loops: CDR1 LGHNA, CDR2 YSLEER. V lost 4 bases and J lost 2; bases outside the gene matches: 0. This CDR3 spans 15 amino acids. The CDR3 bases are TGCGCCAGCAGCCGGACTAGCGGGGGGGCCTACGAGCAGTACTTC. Its protein is CASSRTSGGAYEQYF.

The chain is built from TRBV7-2 and TRBJ2-3, with 7 nucleotides matching TRBD2. The CDR3 is 15 amino acids. The V and J ends lost 3 bases and 4 bases, in that order; junction bases with no gene match: 7. Germline-derived CDR1 and CDR2 are SGHTA and FQGNSA. CDR3 coding DNA: TGTGCCAGCAGCTTGGGCCGACTAGCCTCAGATACGCAGTATTTT. Protein product: CASSLGRLASDTQYF.

The CDR3 DNA reads TGTGCCAGCAGCATGAGACAGGGGCACTCCTATAATTCACCCCTCCACTTT. It translates to CASSMRQGHSYNSPLHF. V gene TRBV7-2 combines with J gene TRBJ1-6; TRBD1 aligns across 8 bases. Germline trimming cut 5 bases from V and 0 bases from J; bases unmatched to any gene: 6. Germline CDR1 reads SGHTA; CDR2 reads FQGNSA. The CDR3 runs to 17 residues.

The chain links TRBV6-2 or TRBV6-3 to TRBJ1-1; possible D gene TRBD1, 5 bases. The length of the CDR3 is 14 residues. Trimming took off 4 bases at V and 2 bases at J, with 11 bases between the two ends. Per germline, CDR1 MNHEY and CDR2 SVGEGT. This CDR3 reads CASSSTVANTEAFF. Here the CDR3 DNA reads TGTGCCAGCAGTTCGACAGTGGCAAACACTGAAGCTTTCTTT.

With regard to this clone: Other DNA sequences in the same sample also yield this CDR3. The chain employs TRBV19 and TRBJ2-7, with unresolved D. V lost 5 bases, J lost 2 bases, and 10 bases lay in between. This CDR3 is 13 amino acids long. The germline gives CDR1 LNHDA, CDR2 SQIVND (reference sequence). CDR3 coding DNA: TGTGCCAGTAGTCCCGGTCCTACCTACGAGCAGTACTTC. Amino acids: CASSPGPTYEQYF.

The CDR3 DNA reads TGCGCCAGCAGCCAAGAAAGCCATTCAACGGGGATGAAAGCTTTCTTT. Amino acid sequence: CASSQESHSTGMKAFF. The chain is built from TRBV4-3 and TRBJ1-1; D gene uncertain. Germline CDR1 LGHNA, CDR2 YSLEER. This CDR3 contains 16 residues. V lost 0 bases and J lost 9, with 20 bases in between.

The rearrangement uses TRBV7-2 and TRBJ2-2; no definite D call. Germline V gene sequence: CDR1 SGHTA, CDR2 FQGNSA. The length of the CDR3 is 14 residues. V lost 5 bases and J 1 base, leaving 8 bases between the germline ends. CDR3 nucleotides: TGTGCCAGCAGCATGGGCAGGAACACCGGGGAGCTGTTTTTT. It encodes CASSMGRNTGELFF. Looking up the rest from reference TRBV7-2 and TRBJ2-2 gives the full variable domain: GAGVSQSPSNKVTEKGKDVELRCDPISGHTALYWYRQSLGQGLEFLIYFQGNSAPDKSGLPSDRFSAERTGGSVSTLTIQRTQQEDSAVYLCASSMGRNTGELFFGEGSRLTVL.

The chain employs TRBV6-2 or TRBV6-3 and TRBJ1-5; perhaps TRBD1 as D (5 bases). CDR1 and CDR2 (germline): MNHEY, SVGEGT. The CDR3 loop spans 15 amino acids. Trimming took 2 bases from V and 4 from J, leaving 12 bases between them. This CDR3 is CASSYGRVGNQPQHF. The CDR3 region has the DNA TGTGCCAGCAGTTACGGCAGGGTAGGGAATCAGCCCCAGCATTTT.

The chain employs TRBV4-3 and TRBJ2-5; TRBD1 matches at 9 bases. Per the germline V gene, CDR1 is LGHNA and CDR2 is YSLEER. J lost 0 bases, V lost 0 bases, and 8 bases had no gene match. The CDR3 has 18 residues. The CDR3 DNA is TGCGCCAGCAGCCAAGAACCCCGACAGGGGGGGTACCAAGAGACCCAGTACTTC. Protein sequence: CASSQEPRQGGYQETQYF.

The rearrangement uses TRBV7-9 and TRBJ1-4; a possible D gene is TRBD1 (6 bases). Germline V gives CDR1 SEHNR, CDR2 FQNEAQ (reference sequence). Deletions cut 5 bases from V and 2 bases from J, with 15 bases between. The CDR3 sequence is 16 residues long. The chain's CDR3 is CASSRTVSATNEKLFF. The CDR3, as DNA: TGTGCCAGCAGCCGGACAGTCTCTGCGACTAATGAAAAACTGTTTTTT.

The rearrangement links TRBV7-2 to TRBJ2-7; the D is unclear. Germline V CDR1 and CDR2: SGHTA, FQGNSA. Trimming cost V 5 bases and J 6 bases, with 8 bases left between them. This CDR3 has 11 residues. In nucleotides, the CDR3 is TGTGCCAGCAGCCGCTCGTTCGAGCAGTACTTC. This gives the protein CASSRSFEQYF.

The chain has TRBV5-1 and TRBJ1-2, with a possible D match to TRBD1 (5 bases). The CDR3 runs 13 residues. The germline V and J ends were trimmed by 4 bases and 12 bases, with 19 bases remaining between them. Germline V gives CDR1 SGHRS, CDR2 YFSETQ. The CDR3 spells CASSRGVALENTF. As DNA, the CDR3 is TGCGCCAGCAGCCGGGGGGTCGCTCTCGAAAACACCTTC.

The chain is built from TRBV19 and TRBJ2-1, with 11 bases matching TRBD2. Per the germline V gene, CDR1 is LNHDA and CDR2 is SQIVND (reference sequence). This CDR3 has 17 residues. Losses at the gene ends were 6 bases for V and 0 bases for J; bases not matched to a gene: 7. CDR3 protein: CASRTGTSGGSYNEQFF. Here the CDR3 DNA reads TGTGCCAGTAGAACGGGTACTAGCGGGGGCTCCTACAATGAGCAGTTCTTC.

As concerns this clone: Germline and junction disagree at one end, which may indicate a read error. This chain joins TRBV5-1 and TRBJ2-1; a weak D match, TRBD2 (6 bases). The V gene's germline CDR1 is SGHRS and CDR2 YFSETQ. The CDR3 is made up of 15 amino acids. CDR3 sequence: CASSLPLAGNNEQFF. The CDR3 DNA reads TGCGCCAGCAGCTTGCCTCTTGCGGGAAACAACGAGCAGTTCTTC.

The sample holds a few counts of this clone. The rearrangement links TRBV9 to TRBJ2-4; D gene unclear. The V and J ends lost 0 bases and 6 bases respectively, with 7 bases between them. CDR1 is SGDLS, CDR2 YYNGEE, per germline. The length of the CDR3 is 13 residues. In nucleotides, the CDR3 is TGTGCCAGCAGCGTAGATCAGTTAAACATTCAGTACTTC. Translating it yields CASSVDQLNIQYF.

V is TRBV19 and J is TRBJ2-5, with TRBD2 identical over 7 bases. This CDR3 has 16 residues. Germline loops: CDR1 LNHDA, CDR2 SQIVND (reference sequence). Germline trimming cut 5 bases from V and 2 bases from J; bases unmatched to any gene: 11. The CDR3 DNA reads TGTGCCAGTAGTTTCGCGCGGGGGACCCCTCAAGAGACCCAGTACTTC. Translated, it gives CASSFARGTPQETQYF.

The chain couples TRBV5-4 to TRBJ1-5; 8 nucleotides agree with TRBD1. The CDR3 sequence is 15 residues long. After removal of 2 bases from V and 1 base from J, the junction contained 2 bases not matched to a gene. Germline V gene data show CDR1 as SGHNT and CDR2 as YYREEE (reference sequence). In nucleotides, the CDR3 is TGTGCCAGCAGCTTAGGACAGGGAAGCAATCAGCCCCAGCATTTT. Its translation: CASSLGQGSNQPQHF.